The 15 T cell receptor beta chains in this list originate from one sample, sequenced in a study of blood T cell repertoires in COVID-19. Assay: immunoSEQ multiplex PCR; the TCRdb copy retains only in-frame clones and omits some. The profile covers around 140,000 clones, with around 89% appearing a single time and roughly a sixth taken by the ten largest. Sequencing was carried out using peripheral blood. All receptors come from a man aged 50-59 years with active or convalescent COVID-19.

The rearrangement uses TRBV11-3 and TRBJ2-1, with TRBD2 matching 14 bases. Trimming at V came to 5 bases and at J to 7 bases, leaving 7 bases not matched to a gene. CDR3 length: 16 amino acids. Germline lookup yields CDR1 SGHNT and CDR2 YENEEA. Here the CDR3 reads CASSLGGTSGRNEQFF. DNA of the CDR3: TGTGCCAGCAGCCTCGGGGGGACTAGCGGGAGAAATGAGCAGTTCTTC.

The chain couples TRBV28 to TRBJ2-7, with 7 positions matching TRBD1. This CDR3 contains 13 residues. J lost 3 bases, V lost 2 bases, and 1 base had no gene match. Germline V gene lookup returns CDR1 MDHEN and CDR2 SYDVKM. The CDR3 sequence is CASSLRDSYEQYF. As DNA, the CDR3 is TGTGCCAGCAGTTTACGGGACAGCTACGAGCAGTACTTC.

The rearrangement uses TRBV5-1 and TRBJ2-5, with 7 positions matching TRBD1. The CDR3 totals 13 residues. After removal of 4 bases from V and 3 bases from J, the junction contained 3 bases not matched to a gene. Germline assignment: CDR1 SGHRS and CDR2 YFSETQ. CDR3 amino acids: CASSRGQKETQYF. Here the CDR3 DNA reads TGCGCCAGCAGCCGGGGACAGAAAGAGACCCAGTACTTC.

The chain has TRBV5-4 and TRBJ1-1; D unclear. This CDR3 is built from 16 residues. V was shortened by 4 bases and J by 0 bases, with 16 bases between the two germline ends. Germline V lookup: CDR1 SGHNT, CDR2 YYREEE (reference sequence). CDR3 loop: CASSPGKGAMNTEAFF. Here the CDR3 DNA reads TGTGCCAGCAGCCCGGGAAAGGGTGCAATGAACACTGAAGCTTTCTTT.

The chain couples TRBV4-1 to TRBJ1-6; D might be TRBD1 (5 bases). This CDR3 region has 15 residues. The germline V gene has CDR1 MGHRA and CDR2 YSYEKL. V was pared by 4 bases and J by 7 bases, with 14 bases between. The CDR3 nucleotides are TGCGCCAGCAGCCTAGAAGGACACGAAAATTCACCCCTCCACTTT. Amino acid sequence: CASSLEGHENSPLHF.

This clone was counted a few times. The CDR3 nucleotides are TGCGCCAGCAGTGAATCGGGAAATAGCAATCAGCCCCAGCATTTT. Translated, it gives CASSESGNSNQPQHF. This chain links TRBV10-1 with TRBJ1-5; D is uncertain. V lost 3 bases and J 0 bases, leaving 9 bases between the germline ends. The CDR3 has 15 residues. Germline-derived CDR1 and CDR2 are WNHNN and SYGVQD (reference sequence).

The J gene is TRBJ2-1, the V gene TRBV18, with 9 positions matching TRBD2. The CDR3 runs to 16 residues. Per the germline V gene, CDR1 is KGHSH and CDR2 is LQKENI. The V and J ends lost 1 base and 5 bases, in that order; junction bases with no gene match: 6. This CDR3 reads CASSPRGLAQNNEQFF. In DNA form, the CDR3 reads TGTGCCAGCTCACCACGCGGACTAGCGCAAAACAATGAGCAGTTCTTC.

The chain is built from TRBV28 and TRBJ1-5; 8 bases align to TRBD1. The trim removed 3 bases at V and 7 bases at J, leaving 8 bases unmatched. Germline values: CDR1 MDHEN, CDR2 SYDVKM. This CDR3 contains 15 residues. The CDR3 reads CASSLRQGSGQPQHF. CDR3 nucleotides: TGTGCCAGCAGTTTGAGACAGGGGAGCGGCCAGCCCCAGCATTTT.

This chain uses TRBV7-2 with TRBJ1-5, with TRBD1 matching 7 bases. The CDR3 has 15 residues. Looked up from germline, CDR1 is SGHTA and CDR2 is FQGNSA. V trimming: 5 bases; J trimming: 7 bases; junction bases outside the gene matches: 11. DNA for the CDR3: TGTGCCAGCAGCGGAGGGGCAGGGGGTGGCCAGCCCCAGCATTTT. Its protein is CASSGGAGGGQPQHF.

This sequence joins TRBV5-1 and TRBJ2-3; 8 bases fit TRBD1. J gave up 3 bases and V 2 bases, and 5 bases lay outside the gene matches. The germline CDR1 and CDR2 sequences are SGHRS and YFSETQ. CDR3 length: 15 residues. CDR3 amino acids: CASSFGNRGTDTQYF. The CDR3 nucleotides are TGCGCCAGCAGCTTTGGGAACAGGGGGACAGATACGCAGTATTTT.

This chain joins TRBV6-5 and TRBJ1-1; TRBD1 matches 9 bases. In germline, CDR1 is MNHEY, CDR2 SVGAGI. J was trimmed by 0 bases and V by 5 bases; bases with no gene match: 4. CDR3 size: 15 residues. DNA for the CDR3: TGTGCCAGCAGTAGGACAGGGGCGATGAACACTGAAGCTTTCTTT. Its translation is CASSRTGAMNTEAFF.

The V call is TRBV2, the J call TRBJ1-5; 9 positions match TRBD1. Trimming took 4 bases from V and 2 from J; bases not matched to a gene: 3. Germline V gives CDR1 SNHLY, CDR2 FYNNEI. The CDR3 is made up of 15 amino acids. In DNA, the CDR3 is TGTGCCAGCAGTGGGGACAGGGCGGGCAATCAGCCCCAGCATTTT. Residues: CASSGDRAGNQPQHF.

V gene TRBV5-1 combines with J gene TRBJ1-2; 7 nucleotides line up with TRBD1. The germline gives CDR1 SGHRS, CDR2 YFSETQ. The trim removed 4 bases at V and 3 bases at J, leaving 3 bases unmatched. The CDR3 extends over 13 amino acids. The CDR3 DNA reads as TGCGCCAGCAGCCCCAGGGGGGACTATGGCTACACCTTC. This sequence encodes CASSPRGDYGYTF. Full variable domain (remainder filled in from reference TRBV5-1 and TRBJ1-2): KAGVTQTPRYLIKTRGQQVTLSCSPISGHRSVSWYQQTPGQGLQFLFEYFSETQRNKGNFPGRFSGRQFSNSRSEMNVSTLELGDSALYLCASSPRGDYGYTFGSGTRLTVV.

The chain employs TRBV23-1 and TRBJ1-4; 9 nucleotides match TRBD1. TRBV23-1 is assigned to the ORF class and has an uncertain function. The V segment lost 0 bases and the J segment 0 bases; nucleotides outside the gene matches: 8. The CDR3 runs to 19 residues. The CDR3 sequence: CASSQSSGQGRTTNEKLFF. CDR3 nucleotides: TGCGCCAGCAGTCAATCTTCGGGACAGGGACGTACAACTAATGAAAAACTGTTTTTT.

This clone was observed once. This rearrangement joins TRBV29-1 to TRBJ1-2; TRBD1 matches 11 bases. This CDR3 contains 18 residues. Germline V gives CDR1 SQVTM, CDR2 ANQGSEA. Trimming removed 1 base from V and 3 bases from J; junction bases left unmatched: 13. The CDR3 DNA reads TGCAGCGTTGAAGTAGGCGTCGGGACAGGGGGAGATCACTATGGCTACACCTTC. This sequence encodes CSVEVGVGTGGDHYGYTF.